The sequence of this T cell receptor beta chain was determined in a study of blood T cell repertoires in COVID-19. The data were produced by immunoSEQ multiplex PCR, yet TCRdb's version contains in-frame clones alone and is incomplete. Of fewer than 250,000 clones listed, around 83% are singletons. The germline gives CDR1 SEHNR, CDR2 FQNEAQ (reference sequence). The CDR3 runs to 14 residues. Material for sequencing was peripheral blood. This TCR was sampled from a woman aged 45-60 years with acute or convalescent COVID-19. This sequence joins TRBV7-9 and TRBJ2-1, with D possibly being TRBD1 (5 bases). CDR3 sequence (DNA): TGTGCTGAGGAAGCAGGGTCCACCTACAATGAGCAGTTCTTC. Translating it yields CAEEAGSTYNEQFF.